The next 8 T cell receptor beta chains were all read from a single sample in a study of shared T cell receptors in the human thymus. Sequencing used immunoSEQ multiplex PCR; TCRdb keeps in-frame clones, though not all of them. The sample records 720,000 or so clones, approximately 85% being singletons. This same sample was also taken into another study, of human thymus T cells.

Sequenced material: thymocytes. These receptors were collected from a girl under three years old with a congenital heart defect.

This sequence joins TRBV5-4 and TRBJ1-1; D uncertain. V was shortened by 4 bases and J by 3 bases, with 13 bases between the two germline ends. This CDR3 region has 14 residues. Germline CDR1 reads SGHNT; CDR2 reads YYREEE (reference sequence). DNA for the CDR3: TGTGCCAGCAGCCCTATCCGGGGTGACACTGAAGCTTTCTTT. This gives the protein CASSPIRGDTEAFF.

CDR3: CASSYIRGALYGYTF. For the CDR3, the DNA is TGTGCCAGCAGTTACATTCGGGGGGCCCTCTATGGCTACACCTTC. This chain links TRBV7-2 with TRBJ1-2; a possible D gene is TRBD1 (6 bases). Germline values: CDR1 SGHTA, CDR2 FQGNSA. CDR3 length equals 15 residues. Trimming shortened V by 6 bases and J by 4 bases, and 18 bases separated the two germline ends. The full variable domain, its missing parts supplied by reference TRBV7-2 and TRBJ1-2, is GAGVSQSPSNKVTEKGKDVELRCDPISGHTALYWYRQSLGQGLEFLIYFQGNSAPDKSGLPSDRFSAERTGGSVSTLTIQRTQQEDSAVYLCASSYIRGALYGYTFGSGTRLTVV.

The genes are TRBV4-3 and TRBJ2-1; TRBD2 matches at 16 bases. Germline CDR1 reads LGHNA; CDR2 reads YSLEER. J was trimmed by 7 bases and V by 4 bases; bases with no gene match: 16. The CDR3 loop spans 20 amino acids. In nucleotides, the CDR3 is TGCGCCAGCAGCCCCAAATCCGGGACTAGCGGGGGGGAGCGGGGGAATGAGCAGTTCTTC. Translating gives CASSPKSGTSGGERGNEQFF.

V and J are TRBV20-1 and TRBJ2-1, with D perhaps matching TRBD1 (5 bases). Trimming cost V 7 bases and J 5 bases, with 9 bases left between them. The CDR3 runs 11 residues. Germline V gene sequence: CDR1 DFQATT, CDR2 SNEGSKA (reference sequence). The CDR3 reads CSGTTDNEQFF. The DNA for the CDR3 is TGCAGTGGAACGACAGACAATGAGCAGTTCTTC.

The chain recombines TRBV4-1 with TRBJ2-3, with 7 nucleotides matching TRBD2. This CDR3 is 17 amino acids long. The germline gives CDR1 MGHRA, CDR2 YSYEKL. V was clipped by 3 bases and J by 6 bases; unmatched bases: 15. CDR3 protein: CASSHTHGGFDVDTQYF. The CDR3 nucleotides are TGCGCCAGCAGCCACACCCACGGGGGGTTTGATGTGGATACGCAGTATTTT.

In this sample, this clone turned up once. This CDR3 is CASINTGFTEAFF. CDR3 nucleotide sequence: TGTGCCAGCATCAACACAGGGTTCACTGAAGCTTTCTTT. The chain joins TRBV25-1 to TRBJ1-1, with D perhaps matching TRBD1 (6 bases). Between the trimmed V and J ends, which lost 7 bases and 4 bases, there was a span of 13 bases. This CDR3 is built from 13 residues. From germline, CDR1 is MGHDK and CDR2 SYGVNS. The entire variable domain, with the rest obtained from reference TRBV25-1 and TRBJ1-1, is as follows: EADIYQTPRYLVIGTGKKITLECSQTMGHDKMYWYQQDPGMELHLIHYSYGVNSTEKGDLSSESTVSRIRTEHFPLTLESARPSHTSQYLCASINTGFTEAFFGQGTRLTVV.

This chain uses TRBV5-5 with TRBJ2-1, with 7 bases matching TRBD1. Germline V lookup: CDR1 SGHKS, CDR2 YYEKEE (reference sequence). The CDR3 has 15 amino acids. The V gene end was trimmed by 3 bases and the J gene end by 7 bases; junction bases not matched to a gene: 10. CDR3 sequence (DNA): TGTGCCAGCAGCTCCCCGGTCTTGACAGGGAATGAGCAGTTCTTC. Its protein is CASSSPVLTGNEQFF.

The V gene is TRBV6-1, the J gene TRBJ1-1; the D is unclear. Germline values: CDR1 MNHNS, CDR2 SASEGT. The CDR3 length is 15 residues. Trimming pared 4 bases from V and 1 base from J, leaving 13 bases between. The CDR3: CASSAVEIGNTEAFF. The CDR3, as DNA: TGTGCCAGCAGTGCCGTCGAGATCGGGAACACTGAAGCTTTCTTT.